The 24 T cell receptor beta chains given below trace back to one sample, sequenced in a study of T cells in Graves' hyperthyroidism and ophthalmopathy (dated by TCRdb to between 2018 and 2021). The library came from multiplex PCR. Instrument on record: Illumina HiSeq 2000. The TCR beta CDR3 regions were amplified from RNA transcripts. The TCR CDR3 was subjected to a first round of RT-PCR using the HTBI primer set and the Qiagen OneStep RT-PCR kit. The public reads were run again by TCRdb, first through fastp at Q25 and then through MiXCR, and only productive beta chains were kept. Identical CDR3 protein sequences are pooled into one entry, listed with their most common genes and DNA. The sample table contains 250,000 to 300,000 distinct CDR3 sequences; only one count was recorded for approximately 14% of them. The leading ten clones occupy about 14% of the sample. Material: blood. All receptors come from a woman between 40 and 55 years old with Graves' hyperthyroidism that later progressed to Graves' ophthalmopathy.

For this clonotype: An end of the junction does not agree with germline; a read error may underlie this. The CDR3 here is CASSQGDRAYEHYF. The DNA for the CDR3 is TGCGCCAGCAGCCAAGGGGACAGGGCGTACGAGCACTACTTC. The V and J genes are TRBV4-1 and TRBJ2-7, with TRBD1 matching over 9 bases. The CDR3 has 14 amino acids. The germline gives CDR1 MGHRA, CDR2 YSYEKL.

Many counts were recorded for this clonotype. The CDR3 loop is CASTPLPGQGFAGELFF. DNA for the CDR3: TGCGCCAGCACCCCCTTACCGGGACAGGGATTCGCCGGGGAGCTGTTTTTT. The V and J genes are TRBV5-1 and TRBJ2-2, with TRBD1 identical over 9 bases. V dropped 6 bases and J dropped 6; count of bases not matched to a gene: 15. The CDR3 spans 17 residues. Germline-derived CDR1 and CDR2 are SGHRS and YFSETQ.

This clonotype was seen only a few times. J is TRBJ2-3 and V is TRBV6-1; D ambiguous. The V and J ends lost 6 bases and 2 bases respectively, with 12 bases between them. Germline CDR1 is MNHNS and CDR2 is SASEGT. The CDR3 sequence is 14 residues long. The chain's CDR3 is CASSDRGTTDTQYF. The CDR3 nucleotides read TGTGCCAGCAGCGACCGAGGCACCACAGATACGCAGTATTTT.

This clonotype was seen ten or more times. The chain links TRBV11-2 to TRBJ2-3; D not certain. From germline, CDR1 is SGHAT and CDR2 FQNNGV. V was trimmed by 2 bases and J by 0 bases, leaving 12 bases between them. This CDR3 has 16 amino acids. CDR3 residues: CASSLRRGTSTDTQYF. In nucleotides, the CDR3 is TGTGCCAGCAGCTTACGACGCGGAACTAGCACAGATACGCAGTATTTT.

This clonotype was recorded many times. V and J are TRBV7-9 and TRBJ1-1, with D maybe TRBD1 (6 bases). The length of the CDR3 is 15 residues. CDR1 is SEHNR and CDR2 is FQNEAQ in the germline V gene (reference sequence). V lost 5 bases, J lost 2 bases, and 15 bases lay in between. CDR3 sequence: CASSHGQLFNTEAFF. The CDR3, as DNA: TGTGCCAGCAGCCATGGACAGCTCTTCAACACTGAAGCTTTCTTT.

In its sample, this clonotype was seen many times. The chain recombines TRBV19 with TRBJ2-7; 10 nucleotides agree with TRBD2. CDR3 length: 17 residues. CDR1 is LNHDA, CDR2 SQIVND, per germline (reference sequence). The V segment lost 1 base and the J segment 1 base; nucleotides outside the gene matches: 7. Here the CDR3 DNA reads TGTGCCAGTAGTATAGCCGGACTAGCGGCAGGGTCCTACGAGCAGTACTTC. Translated: CASSIAGLAAGSYEQYF.

This clonotype was detected many times. This chain joins TRBV20-1 and TRBJ2-7; no firm D call. Germline V lookup: CDR1 DFQATT, CDR2 SNEGSKA (reference sequence). The ends were cut back, 1 base at V and 7 bases at J, with 11 bases in the middle. CDR3 size: 12 residues. The CDR3 coding sequence is TGCAGTGCTAGAGGCCCCAAACTAGAGCAGTACTTC. Amino acids: CSARGPKLEQYF.

This clonotype has ten or more counts. The V and J genes are TRBV28 and TRBJ2-5; maybe TRBD1 (6 bases). The CDR3 contains 13 residues. Trimming stripped 8 bases from V and 4 bases from J, with 14 bases between. Germline V lookup: CDR1 MDHEN, CDR2 SYDVKM. The CDR3 is CASAAGVPETQYF. The CDR3 coding sequence is TGTGCCAGCGCGGCAGGGGTCCCAGAGACCCAGTACTTC.

This clonotype was found many times. The CDR3 DNA follows: TGTGCCTCCGGGGGTGACACTGAAGCTTTCTTT. This encodes CASGGDTEAFF. The V and J genes are TRBV30 and TRBJ1-1, with D possibly being TRBD1 (5 bases). Germline loops: CDR1 GTSNPN, CDR2 SVGIG (reference sequence). The CDR3 is 11 residues long. The V end was cut by 7 bases, the J end by 3 bases, with 9 bases between.

A remark on this clonotype: With a much larger clone just one base away, this may be a read error. The chain links TRBV15 to TRBJ2-1; unclear D gene. The germline V gene encodes CDR1 LNHNV and CDR2 YYDKDF (reference sequence). V was shortened by 1 base and J by 9 bases, with 10 bases between the two germline ends. The CDR3 length is 13 residues. The CDR3 reads CATSRVASSEQFF. The CDR3 DNA is TGTGCCACCAGCAGAGTGGCCAGTAGTGAGCAGTTCTTC.

This clonotype was seen ten or more times. This sequence joins TRBV12-3 or TRBV12-4 and TRBJ1-2; D gene ambiguous. There are 15 residues in the CDR3. V shed 2 bases and J shed 4 bases, with 14 bases lying between them. CDR3 nucleotides: TGTGCCAGCAGTTTACCCACGCATTCGGGCTATGGCTACACCTTC. This codes for CASSLPTHSGYGYTF.

At least ten counts were recorded for this clonotype. This rearrangement joins TRBV2 to TRBJ2-7; the match to TRBD2 covers 8 bases. The germline gives CDR1 SNHLY, CDR2 FYNNEI. The CDR3 is 14 residues long. V lost 4 bases and J lost 7; bases outside the gene matches: 9. The CDR3 loop is CASSGAEPGGEQYF. The CDR3 DNA reads TGTGCCAGCAGTGGGGCCGAGCCGGGAGGGGAGCAGTACTTC.

This clonotype showed up many times. The chain is built from TRBV25-1 and TRBJ1-1; D ambiguous. V lost 2 bases and J 4 bases, leaving 8 bases between the germline ends. The CDR3 consists of 13 residues. In germline, CDR1 is MGHDK, CDR2 SYGVNS. The DNA of the CDR3 is TGTGCCAGCAGTGAAGGAAGACGCACTGAAGCTTTCTTT. It specifies CASSEGRRTEAFF.

V gene TRBV27 combines with J gene TRBJ2-1; 10 bases fit TRBD2. Germline CDR1 and CDR2: MNHEY and SMNVEV (reference sequence). Germline trimming cut 6 bases from V and 9 bases from J; bases unmatched to any gene: 26. The CDR3 extends over 20 amino acids. The DNA for the CDR3 is TGTGCCAGCAGAGCGCTAGCGGGGGCCACCGGGACTAGCGTTAGAGGTGAGCAGTTCTTC. It yields the protein CASRALAGATGTSVRGEQFF.

The table lists this clonotype with many counts. This chain connects TRBV10-3 to TRBJ1-5; 7 nucleotides agree with TRBD1. CDR3 length: 15 amino acids. With 2 bases clipped from V and 4 bases from J, the junction kept 5 bases outside the gene matches. Germline-derived CDR1 and CDR2 are ENHRY and SYGVKD. The CDR3 loop reads CAISEAGQSNQPQHF. In DNA form, the CDR3 reads TGTGCCATCAGTGAGGCGGGACAGAGTAATCAGCCCCAGCATTTT.

This clonotype was observed at least ten times. The chain recombines TRBV20-1 with TRBJ2-7; D could derive from TRBD1 or TRBD2 (5 bases each). Germline loops: CDR1 DFQATT, CDR2 SNEGSKA (reference sequence). The CDR3 is 16 residues long. V was cut by 3 bases and J by 3 bases, with 21 bases left in between. CDR3 DNA sequence: TGCAGTGCTAGTGGCTCCGGGACGGTTGCCTTCTACGAGCAGTACTTC. Its protein product is CSASGSGTVAFYEQYF.

The chain is built from TRBV7-9 and TRBJ1-3; D possibly corresponds to TRBD1 (6 bases). Trimming removed 3 bases at V and 4 bases at J, with 13 bases between. Germline values: CDR1 SEHNR, CDR2 FQNEAQ (reference sequence). CDR3 length: 15 residues. The CDR3 spells CASSFLGHSGNTIYF. CDR3 nucleotides: TGTGCCAGCAGCTTTCTGGGACACTCCGGAAACACCATATATTTT.

The chain uses TRBV6-2 or TRBV6-3 and TRBJ1-2; the D gene is possibly TRBD1 (6 bases). Trimming removed 4 bases from V and 3 bases from J, with 12 bases in between. Germline assignment: CDR1 MNHEY and CDR2 SVGEGT. The CDR3 contains 14 residues. The CDR3 sequence: CASSSRQADYGYTF. The CDR3 bases are TGTGCCAGCAGTTCCCGACAGGCTGACTATGGCTACACCTTC.

This clonotype was found many times. V and J are TRBV20-1 and TRBJ2-3; D is unresolved. The V gene's germline CDR1 is DFQATT and CDR2 SNEGSKA (reference sequence). The CDR3 spans 13 residues. The V and J ends lost 4 bases and 5 bases respectively, with 13 bases between them. The CDR3 DNA follows: TGCAGTGCTAACCTGAACGCCCAAGATACGCAGTATTTT. Translation gives CSANLNAQDTQYF.

The V call is TRBV27, the J call TRBJ2-1; TRBD1 matches 8 bases. Germline V CDR1 and CDR2: MNHEY, SMNVEV (reference sequence). The CDR3 loop spans 14 amino acids. The trim removed 7 bases at V and 4 bases at J, leaving 6 bases unmatched. CDR3 protein: CASTAGQGYNEQFF. CDR3 nucleotide sequence: TGTGCCAGCACCGCCGGACAGGGTTACAATGAGCAGTTCTTC.

This clonotype was seen ten or more times. This sequence joins TRBV7-9 and TRBJ2-1, with 8 bases matching TRBD1. The CDR3 loop spans 17 amino acids. Germline CDR1 SEHNR, CDR2 FQNEAQ (reference sequence). V shed 5 bases, J shed 1 base, and the junction held 10 bases outside the gene matches. The DNA for the CDR3 is TGTGCCAGCAGCCTCGGACAGGGCTTGTCGTCCTACAATGAGCAGTTCTTC. Its protein is CASSLGQGLSSYNEQFF. The full variable domain, in which reference TRBV7-9 and TRBJ2-1 provide the parts outside the CDR3, is DTGVSQNPRHKITKRGQNVTFRCDPISEHNRLYWYRQTLGQGPEFLTYFQNEAQLEKSRLLSDRFSAERPKGSFSTLEIQRTEQGDSAMYLCASSLGQGLSSYNEQFFGPGTRLTVL.

In this sample, this clonotype turned up many times. V gene TRBV28 combines with J gene TRBJ2-7; 7 bases agree with TRBD2. The ends lost 5 bases at V and 0 bases at J; junction bases unmatched: 10. The CDR3 totals 16 residues. Germline V lookup: CDR1 MDHEN, CDR2 SYDVKM. CDR3 nucleotides: TGTGCCAGCAGTCCTCTCAAGGGAGGGCACTCCTACGAGCAGTACTTC. Protein: CASSPLKGGHSYEQYF.

This clonotype was recorded many times. The CDR3 DNA reads TGTGCCAGCAGCTTCGGACAGGGTTCAGAGACCCAGTACTTC. It codes for CASSFGQGSETQYF. V is TRBV7-9 and J is TRBJ2-5, with 8 bases lining up with TRBD1. Germline CDR1 SEHNR, CDR2 FQNEAQ (reference sequence). The CDR3 runs 14 residues. Unmatched junction bases numbered 4, after V lost 3 bases and J lost 4 bases.

This clonotype was observed a handful of times. The chain recombines TRBV29-1 with TRBJ1-1; D gene unclear. Germline loops: CDR1 SQVTM, CDR2 ANQGSEA. Trimming pared 3 bases from V and 3 bases from J, leaving 2 bases between. The CDR3 loop spans 10 amino acids. CDR3 bases: TGCAGCGTTGAGGACACTGAAGCTTTCTTT. Translation gives CSVEDTEAFF.